This is a list of T cell receptor beta chains from one sample in a study of PD-1 blockade in classical Hodgkin lymphoma. Sequencing was performed with immunoSEQ multiplex PCR; in TCRdb, only in-frame clones are kept and a portion is missing. Of tens of thousands of clones in the sample, more than 65% were seen once. Specimen: peripheral blood mononuclear cells (PBMCs), collected before the second cycle of nivolumab. The receptors were gathered from a human donor with classical Hodgkin lymphoma. Both conserved end residues are part of each CDR3. The D gene is left open where the match is weak. Expanded clones get a size class; other rows say once, few or many, or leave the size out.

D gene: NA
J gene: TRBJ2-7
clone size: once
V gene: TRBV10-3
CDR3 DNA: TGTGCCATCAGTGAGGACAGTTGGGAGCAGTACTTC
CDR3 protein: CAISEDSWEQYF

D gene: NA
J gene: TRBJ1-2
clone size: NA
V gene: TRBV7-2
CDR3 DNA: TGTGCCAGCAGCTATCGACAGAGAGCTAACTATGGCTACACCTTC
CDR3 protein: CASSYRQRANYGYTF

D gene: TRBD1
J gene: TRBJ1-1
clone size: NA
V gene: TRBV29-1
CDR3 DNA: TGCAGCGTTGAAGGTCCGGGACAGGTGAACACTGAAGCTTTCTTT
CDR3 protein: CSVEGPGQVNTEAFF

D gene: NA
J gene: TRBJ2-1
clone size: NA
V gene: TRBV7-2
CDR3 DNA: TGTGCCAGCAGCTTAGCGGGGGGAGTCTACAATGAGCAGTTCTTC
CDR3 protein: CASSLAGGVYNEQFF

D gene: NA
J gene: TRBJ1-5
clone size: medium-sized
V gene: TRBV2
CDR3 DNA: TGTGCCAGCAGTGTCGCCGGGACCGGGGTTCGAGGTCAGCCCCAGCATTTT
CDR3 protein: CASSVAGTGVRGQPQHF

D gene: TRBD1
J gene: TRBJ2-7
clone size: NA
V gene: TRBV27
CDR3 DNA: TGTGCCAGCTGGACCGGGACAGGGGGCGAAGAGTACGAGCAGTACTTC
CDR3 protein: CASWTGTGGEEYEQYF

D gene: TRBD2
J gene: TRBJ2-1
clone size: NA
V gene: TRBV27
CDR3 DNA: TGTGCCAGCAGTCTACGGACTAGCGGGATCTACAATGAGCAGTTCTTC
CDR3 protein: CASSLRTSGIYNEQFF

D gene: NA
J gene: TRBJ2-1
clone size: once
V gene: TRBV29-1
CDR3 DNA: TGCAGCGTTCAAGACGAAAATCGCTCCTACAATGAGCAGTTCTTC
CDR3 protein: CSVQDENRSYNEQFF

D gene: TRBD1
J gene: TRBJ1-5
clone size: once
V gene: TRBV6-1
CDR3 DNA: TGTGCCAGCAGCCGGACAGGGGCCAATCAGCCCCAGCATTTT
CDR3 protein: CASSRTGANQPQHF

D gene: TRBD1
J gene: TRBJ2-7
clone size: NA
V gene: TRBV5-1
CDR3 DNA: TGCGCCAGTCGACAGGGGCTAAACTCCTACGAGCAGTACTTC
CDR3 protein: CASRQGLNSYEQYF

D gene: NA
J gene: TRBJ1-5
clone size: NA
V gene: TRBV6-5
CDR3 DNA: TGTGCCAGCCAGGGGTCCAGCAATCAGCCCCAGCATTTT
CDR3 protein: CASQGSSNQPQHF

D gene: NA
J gene: TRBJ2-7
clone size: NA
V gene: TRBV28
CDR3 DNA: TGTGCCAGCAGTTTATCGGGCAGCCATAGCTCCTACGAGCAGTACTTC
CDR3 protein: CASSLSGSHSSYEQYF

D gene: NA
J gene: TRBJ1-1
clone size: NA
V gene: TRBV30
CDR3 DNA: TGTGCCTGGAAAATGACAGGCGGGAACACTGAAGCTTTCTTT
CDR3 protein: CAWKMTGGNTEAFF

D gene: NA
J gene: TRBJ1-1
clone size: NA
V gene: TRBV5-1
CDR3 DNA: TGCGCCAGCAGCGGGGGACCGTCTGCGGCTGAAGCTTTCTTT
CDR3 protein: CASSGGPSAAEAFF

D gene: NA
J gene: TRBJ2-7
clone size: NA
V gene: TRBV7-2
CDR3 DNA: TGTGCCAGCAGCTTAGCCACGCCCCAATACGAGCAGTACTTC
CDR3 protein: CASSLATPQYEQYF

D gene: TRBD2
J gene: TRBJ2-3
clone size: few
V gene: TRBV10-1
CDR3 DNA: TGCGCCAGCAGTGAGTGTAGCGGGGTTACAGATACGCAGTATTTT
CDR3 protein: CASSECSGVTDTQYF

D gene: NA
J gene: TRBJ2-5
clone size: medium-sized
V gene: TRBV5-5
CDR3 DNA: TGTGCCAGCAGCGAAATTACACCCCTCGGAGAGACCCAGTACTTC
CDR3 protein: CASSEITPLGETQYF

D gene: NA
J gene: TRBJ2-7
clone size: NA
V gene: TRBV6-5
CDR3 DNA: TGTGCCAGCAGTTATGGGCGACAGTCCTACGAGCAGTACTTC
CDR3 protein: CASSYGRQSYEQYF

D gene: TRBD1
J gene: TRBJ2-7
clone size: once
V gene: TRBV5-4
CDR3 DNA: TGTGCCAGCAGCCCGGGACAGTTACCTTACGAGCAGTACTTC
CDR3 protein: CASSPGQLPYEQYF

D gene: TRBD1
J gene: TRBJ1-2
clone size: NA
V gene: TRBV5-6
CDR3 DNA: TGTGCCAGCAGCCCCGACAGGGTCTATGGCTACACCTTC
CDR3 protein: CASSPDRVYGYTF

D gene: TRBD2
J gene: TRBJ2-1
clone size: NA
V gene: TRBV19
CDR3 DNA: TGTGCCAGTAGTGCCTGGACTAGCGGGAGGAACAATGAGCAGTTCTTC
CDR3 protein: CASSAWTSGRNNEQFF

D gene: TRBD1
J gene: TRBJ1-2
clone size: NA
V gene: TRBV29-1
CDR3 DNA: TGCAGCGTTCTACAGGGGAACTATGGCTACACCTTC
CDR3 protein: CSVLQGNYGYTF

D gene: TRBD2
J gene: TRBJ2-3
clone size: NA
V gene: TRBV4-3
CDR3 DNA: TGCGCCAGCAGCCAAGAGCTAGCGGACCCGAGAGATACGCAGTATTTT
CDR3 protein: CASSQELADPRDTQYF

D gene: TRBD2
J gene: TRBJ2-3
clone size: NA
V gene: TRBV2
CDR3 DNA: TGTGCCAGCAGTGTCACGGGACTAGCAACAGATACGCAGTATTTT
CDR3 protein: CASSVTGLATDTQYF

D gene: TRBD2
J gene: TRBJ2-7
clone size: NA
V gene: TRBV28
CDR3 DNA: TGTGCCAGCAGCTGGGGACTAGCGGGGGGTGAGCAGTACTTC
CDR3 protein: CASSWGLAGGEQYF

D gene: TRBD1
J gene: TRBJ1-6
clone size: NA
V gene: TRBV14
CDR3 DNA: TGTGCCAGCAGCCAAGACGGGACAGGGGTGGCCTATAATTCACCCCTCCACTTT
CDR3 protein: CASSQDGTGVAYNSPLHF

D gene: TRBD1
J gene: TRBJ1-1
clone size: NA
V gene: TRBV28
CDR3 DNA: TGTGCCACCTCGTCCGTCGGCAGGGGGCGAATGAACACTGAAGCTTTCTTT
CDR3 protein: CATSSVGRGRMNTEAFF

D gene: NA
J gene: TRBJ1-2
clone size: NA
V gene: TRBV6-6
CDR3 DNA: TGTGCCAGCAACACCCCGGGGACGAACTATGGCTACACCTTC
CDR3 protein: CASNTPGTNYGYTF

D gene: NA
J gene: TRBJ2-3
clone size: NA
V gene: TRBV28
CDR3 DNA: TGTGCCAGCAGTTCCTGGGACGGGGTCCGGGCAGATACGCAGTATTTT
CDR3 protein: CASSSWDGVRADTQYF

D gene: NA
J gene: TRBJ1-3
clone size: NA
V gene: TRBV7-9
CDR3 DNA: TGTGCCAGCAATAAGCTCTCTGGAAACACCATATATTTT
CDR3 protein: CASNKLSGNTIYF

D gene: NA
J gene: TRBJ1-2
clone size: NA
V gene: TRBV7-9
CDR3 DNA: TGTGCCAGCAGCTTAGACCAGGGTCGAAACACCTTC
CDR3 protein: CASSLDQGRNTF

D gene: TRBD2
J gene: TRBJ2-4
clone size: NA
V gene: TRBV2
CDR3 DNA: TGTGCCAGCAGTGAACTCGGCGGGAGATGGAACATTCAGTACTTC
CDR3 protein: CASSELGGRWNIQYF

D gene: NA
J gene: TRBJ1-1
clone size: NA
V gene: TRBV6-1
CDR3 DNA: TGTGCCAGTTGCCTACGATTGAACACTGAAGCTTTCTTT
CDR3 protein: CASCLRLNTEAFF

D gene: NA
J gene: TRBJ1-4
clone size: NA
V gene: TRBV7-9
CDR3 DNA: TGTGCCAGCAGCTCATGGGGGCCGGCTGAAAAACTGTTTTTT
CDR3 protein: CASSSWGPAEKLFF

D gene: NA
J gene: TRBJ2-7
clone size: NA
V gene: TRBV5-4
CDR3 DNA: TGTGCCAGCAGCTTGGGACGGGGGCCGTCCTACGAGCAGTACTTC
CDR3 protein: CASSLGRGPSYEQYF

D gene: TRBD1
J gene: TRBJ1-5
clone size: NA
V gene: TRBV19
CDR3 DNA: TGTGCCACCGGACAGGGGGGACAGCCCCAGCATTTT
CDR3 protein: CATGQGGQPQHF